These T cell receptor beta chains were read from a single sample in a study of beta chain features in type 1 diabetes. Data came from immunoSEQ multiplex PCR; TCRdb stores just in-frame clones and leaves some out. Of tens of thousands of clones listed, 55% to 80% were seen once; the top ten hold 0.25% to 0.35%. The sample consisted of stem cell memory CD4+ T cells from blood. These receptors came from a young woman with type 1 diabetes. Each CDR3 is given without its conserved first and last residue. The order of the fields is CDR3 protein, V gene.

CDR3aa: ASSYGTGINYGYT
v_gene: TRBV19

CDR3aa: ASSLEGPENQPQH
v_gene: TRBV7-8

CDR3aa: ASSRTSGDYEQY
v_gene: TRBV7-9

CDR3aa: SGGDSYEQY
v_gene: TRBV29-1

CDR3aa: ASKGLSYEQY
v_gene: TRBV19

CDR3aa: ASSSSPSAGEQY
v_gene: TRBV5-6

CDR3aa: ASRRTSGLQETQY
v_gene: TRBV6-7

CDR3aa: ASSFQTGRASYEQY
v_gene: TRBV5-1

CDR3aa: AWSLGGEARQY
v_gene: TRBV30

CDR3aa: ASSRTGVGTYEQY
v_gene: TRBV19

CDR3aa: ASSPPGGSTDTQY
v_gene: TRBV18

CDR3aa: ASRLSGGLPYEQY
v_gene: TRBV4-1

CDR3aa: AWSEKTRTAEAF
v_gene: TRBV30

CDR3aa: ASSPGTGHRGEQY
v_gene: TRBV18

CDR3aa: ASSDNSETQY
v_gene: TRBV2

CDR3aa: ASSQVHTASYEQY
v_gene: TRBV4-1

CDR3aa: SFTGTGNTEAF
v_gene: TRBV29-1

CDR3aa: ASSPTGGNTEAF
v_gene: TRBV6-6

CDR3aa: ASSPITSSYNEQF
v_gene: TRBV5-1

CDR3aa: ASSQVSEETQY
v_gene: TRBV4-2